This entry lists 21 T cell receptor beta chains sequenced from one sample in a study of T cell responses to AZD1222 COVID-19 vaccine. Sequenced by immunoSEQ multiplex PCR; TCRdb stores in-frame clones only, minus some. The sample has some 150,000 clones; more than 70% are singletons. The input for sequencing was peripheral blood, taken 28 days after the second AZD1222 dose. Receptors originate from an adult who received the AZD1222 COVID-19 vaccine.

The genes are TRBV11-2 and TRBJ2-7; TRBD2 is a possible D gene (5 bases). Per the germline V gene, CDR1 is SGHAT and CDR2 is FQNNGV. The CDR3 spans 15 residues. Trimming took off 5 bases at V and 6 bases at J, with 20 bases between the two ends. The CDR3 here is CASSPGWLAISEQYF. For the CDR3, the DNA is TGTGCCAGCAGCCCGGGATGGCTTGCAATATCCGAGCAGTACTTC.

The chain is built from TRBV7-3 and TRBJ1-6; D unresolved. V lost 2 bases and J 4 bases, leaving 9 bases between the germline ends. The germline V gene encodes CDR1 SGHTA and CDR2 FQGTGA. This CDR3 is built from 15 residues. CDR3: CASSLPDIYNSPLHF. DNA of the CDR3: TGTGCCAGCAGCTTACCTGACATATATAATTCACCCCTCCACTTT.

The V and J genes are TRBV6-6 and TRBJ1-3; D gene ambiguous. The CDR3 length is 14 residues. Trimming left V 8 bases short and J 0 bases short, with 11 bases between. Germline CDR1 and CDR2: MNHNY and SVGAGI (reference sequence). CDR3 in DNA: TGTGCCAGCGTGGAGGTCTACTCTGGAAACACCATATATTTT. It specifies CASVEVYSGNTIYF.

The CDR3 sequence: CATRGGVSYNEQFF. Written as DNA, the CDR3 is TGTGCCACCCGAGGGGGAGTCTCCTACAATGAGCAGTTCTTC. This chain connects TRBV10-3 to TRBJ2-1, with D possibly TRBD1 on 6 matching bases. Germline-derived CDR1 and CDR2 are ENHRY and SYGVKD. V lost 10 bases to trimming and J lost 0 bases, with 13 bases between them. There are 14 residues in the CDR3.

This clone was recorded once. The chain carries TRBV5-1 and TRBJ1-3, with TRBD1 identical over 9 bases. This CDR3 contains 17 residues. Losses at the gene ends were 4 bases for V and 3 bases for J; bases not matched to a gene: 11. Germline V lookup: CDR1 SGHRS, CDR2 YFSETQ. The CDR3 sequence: CASSESTGGAVGNTIYF. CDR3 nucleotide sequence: TGCGCCAGCAGCGAATCCACAGGGGGCGCGGTTGGAAACACCATATATTTT.

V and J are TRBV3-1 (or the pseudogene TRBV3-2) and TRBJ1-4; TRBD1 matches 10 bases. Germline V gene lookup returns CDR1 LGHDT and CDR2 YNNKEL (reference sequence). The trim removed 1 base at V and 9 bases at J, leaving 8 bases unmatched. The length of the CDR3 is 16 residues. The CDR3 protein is CASSQAVGTGVKKLFF. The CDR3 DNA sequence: TGTGCCAGCAGCCAAGCTGTGGGGACAGGGGTTAAAAAACTGTTTTTT.

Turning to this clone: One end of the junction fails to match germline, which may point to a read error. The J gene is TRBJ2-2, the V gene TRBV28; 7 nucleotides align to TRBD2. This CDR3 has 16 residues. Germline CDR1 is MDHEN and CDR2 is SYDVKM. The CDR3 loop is CVSGEGPVSPTGELFF. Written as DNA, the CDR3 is TGTGTCAGCGGGGAGGGCCCCGTTTCGCCCACCGGGGAGCTGTTTTTT.

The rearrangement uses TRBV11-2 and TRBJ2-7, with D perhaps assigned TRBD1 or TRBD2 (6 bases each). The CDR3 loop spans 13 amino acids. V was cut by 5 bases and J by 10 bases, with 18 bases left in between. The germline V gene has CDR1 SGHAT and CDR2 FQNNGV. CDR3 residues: CASSLKRGDKQYF. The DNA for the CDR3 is TGTGCCAGCAGCCTAAAAAGGGGGGACAAACAGTACTTC.

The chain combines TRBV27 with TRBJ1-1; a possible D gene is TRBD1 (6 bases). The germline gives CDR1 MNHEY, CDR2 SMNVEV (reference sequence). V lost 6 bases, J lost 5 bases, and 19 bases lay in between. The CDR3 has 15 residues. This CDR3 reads CASRRTTGSTTEAFF. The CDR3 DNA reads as TGTGCCAGCAGGAGAACGACAGGTTCCACAACTGAAGCTTTCTTT.

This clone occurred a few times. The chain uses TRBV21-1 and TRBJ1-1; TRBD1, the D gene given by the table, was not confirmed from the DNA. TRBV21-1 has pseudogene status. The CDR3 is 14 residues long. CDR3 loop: CASSLTDRNTEAFF. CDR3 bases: TGTGCCAGCAGCCTAACCGACAGGAACACTGAAGCTTTCTTT.

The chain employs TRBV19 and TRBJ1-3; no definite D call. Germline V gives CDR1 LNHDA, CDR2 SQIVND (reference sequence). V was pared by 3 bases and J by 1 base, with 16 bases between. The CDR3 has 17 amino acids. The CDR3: CASSMGPSWQSGNTIYF. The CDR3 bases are TGTGCCAGTAGTATGGGCCCGAGTTGGCAGTCTGGAAACACCATATATTTT.

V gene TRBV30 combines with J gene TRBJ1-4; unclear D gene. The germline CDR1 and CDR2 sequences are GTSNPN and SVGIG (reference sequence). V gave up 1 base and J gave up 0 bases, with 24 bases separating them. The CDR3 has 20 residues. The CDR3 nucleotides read TGTGCCTGGAGTGGTCTTCACTCGACCAGTACCGATTCAACTAATGAAAAACTGTTTTTT. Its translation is CAWSGLHSTSTDSTNEKLFF. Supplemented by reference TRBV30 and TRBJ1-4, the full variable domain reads SQTIHQWPATLVQPVGSPLSLECTVEGTSNPNLYWYRQAAGRGLQLLFYSVGIGQISSEVPQNLSASRPQDRQFILSSKKLLLSDSGFYLCAWSGLHSTSTDSTNEKLFFGSGTQLSVL.

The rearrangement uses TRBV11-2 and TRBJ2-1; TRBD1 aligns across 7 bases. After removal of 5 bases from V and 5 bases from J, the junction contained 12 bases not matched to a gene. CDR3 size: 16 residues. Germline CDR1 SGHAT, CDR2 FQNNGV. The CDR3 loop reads CASSRQQGKGHNEQFF. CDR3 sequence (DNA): TGTGCCAGCAGCCGCCAACAGGGGAAGGGGCACAATGAGCAGTTCTTC. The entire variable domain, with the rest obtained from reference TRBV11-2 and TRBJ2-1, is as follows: EAGVAQSPRYKIIEKRQSVAFWCNPISGHATLYWYQQILGQGPKLLIQFQNNGVVDDSQLPKDRFSAERLKGVDSTLKIQPAKLEDSAVYLCASSRQQGKGHNEQFFGPGTRLTVL.

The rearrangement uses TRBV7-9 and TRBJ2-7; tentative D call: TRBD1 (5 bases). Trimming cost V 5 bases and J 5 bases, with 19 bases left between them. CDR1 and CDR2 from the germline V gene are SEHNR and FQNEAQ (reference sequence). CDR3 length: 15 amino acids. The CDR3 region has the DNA TGTGCCAGCAGCCCTGGTGGGGCCGGGTCCAACGAGCAGTACTTC. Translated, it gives CASSPGGAGSNEQYF.

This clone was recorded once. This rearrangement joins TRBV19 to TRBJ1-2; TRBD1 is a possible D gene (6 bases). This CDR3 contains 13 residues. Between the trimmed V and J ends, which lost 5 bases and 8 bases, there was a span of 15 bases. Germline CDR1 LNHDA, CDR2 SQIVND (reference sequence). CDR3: CASSASGVGGYTF. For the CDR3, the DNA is TGTGCCAGTAGTGCCTCAGGGGTAGGAGGCTACACCTTC.

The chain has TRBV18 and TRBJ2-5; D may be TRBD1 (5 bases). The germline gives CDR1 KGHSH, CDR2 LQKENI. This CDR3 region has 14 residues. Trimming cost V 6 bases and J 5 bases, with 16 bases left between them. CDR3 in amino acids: CASSLTGFAETQYF. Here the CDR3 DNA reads TGTGCCAGCTCTCTAACAGGCTTCGCTGAGACCCAGTACTTC.

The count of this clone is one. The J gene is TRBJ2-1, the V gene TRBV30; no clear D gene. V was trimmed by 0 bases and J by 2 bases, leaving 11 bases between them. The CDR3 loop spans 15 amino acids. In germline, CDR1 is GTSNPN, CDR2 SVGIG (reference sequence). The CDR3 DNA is TGTGCCTGGAGTGTCCCCCGCCTACCCTACAATGAGCAGTTCTTC. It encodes CAWSVPRLPYNEQFF.

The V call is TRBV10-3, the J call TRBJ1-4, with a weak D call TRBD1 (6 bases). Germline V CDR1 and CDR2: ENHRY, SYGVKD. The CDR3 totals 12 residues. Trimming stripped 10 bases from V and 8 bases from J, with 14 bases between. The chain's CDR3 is CATAPGEEKLFF. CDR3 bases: TGTGCCACTGCGCCAGGGGAGGAAAAACTGTTTTTT.

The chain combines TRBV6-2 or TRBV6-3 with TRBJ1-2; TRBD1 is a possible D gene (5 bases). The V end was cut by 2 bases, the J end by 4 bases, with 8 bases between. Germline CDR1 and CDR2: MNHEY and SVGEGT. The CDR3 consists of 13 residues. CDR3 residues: CASSYGDVYGYTF. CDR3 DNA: TGTGCCAGCAGTTACGGGGACGTCTATGGCTACACCTTC.

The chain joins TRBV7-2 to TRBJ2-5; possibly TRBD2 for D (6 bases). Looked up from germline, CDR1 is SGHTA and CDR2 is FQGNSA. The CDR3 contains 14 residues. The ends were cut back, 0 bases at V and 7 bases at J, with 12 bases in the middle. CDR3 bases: TGTGCCAGCAGCTTAGCGCGGGGTGGTGGGACCCAGTACTTC. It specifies CASSLARGGGTQYF.

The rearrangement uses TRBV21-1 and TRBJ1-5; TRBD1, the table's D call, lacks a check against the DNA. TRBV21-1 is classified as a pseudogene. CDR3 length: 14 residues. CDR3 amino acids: CASSKEGQNQPQHF. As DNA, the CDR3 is TGTGCCAGCAGCAAAGAGGGACAGAATCAGCCCCAGCATTTT.